This paragraph covers one T cell receptor beta chain sequence. Its antigen is not identified. V shed 3 bases and J shed 4 bases, with 19 bases lying between them. Per germline, CDR1 SGHVS and CDR2 FQNEAQ. The CDR3 is made up of 17 amino acids. The source of the sample is a study of T cells after posttransplantation cyclophosphamide. Study outcomes and limitations: Tissue-infiltrating T cells from skin or gut overlapped little with blood T cells. After PTCy, TRB diversity resembled that of CNI/methotrexate controls. Donor-recipient repertoire similarity was low at 1-2 months, rising over year one.

The related graft donor's blood sample was taken on the day of bone marrow donation. Generated by immunoSEQ multiplex PCR, the TCRdb table keeps only in-frame clones and is missing some. The sample lists around 13,000 clones, around 81% occurring once. This receptor was identified in a man in his forties or fifties in good health, CMV-negative, and a related stem cell transplant donor. The chain links TRBV7-8 to TRBJ1-5; possibly TRBD1 for D (6 bases). Input material: memory CD4+ T cells sorted from PBMCs. CDR3 sequence reads: CASSLAVGASENQPQHF. The CDR3 bases are TGTGCCAGCAGCTTGGCTGTGGGGGCAAGTGAGAATCAGCCCCAGCATTTT. Full variable domain (remainder filled in from reference TRBV7-8 and TRBJ1-5): GAGVSQSPRYKVAKRGQDVALRCDPISGHVSLFWYQQALGQGPEFLTYFQNEAQLDKSGLPSDRFFAERPEGSVSTLKIQRTQQEDSAVYLCASSLAVGASENQPQHFGDGTRLSIL.